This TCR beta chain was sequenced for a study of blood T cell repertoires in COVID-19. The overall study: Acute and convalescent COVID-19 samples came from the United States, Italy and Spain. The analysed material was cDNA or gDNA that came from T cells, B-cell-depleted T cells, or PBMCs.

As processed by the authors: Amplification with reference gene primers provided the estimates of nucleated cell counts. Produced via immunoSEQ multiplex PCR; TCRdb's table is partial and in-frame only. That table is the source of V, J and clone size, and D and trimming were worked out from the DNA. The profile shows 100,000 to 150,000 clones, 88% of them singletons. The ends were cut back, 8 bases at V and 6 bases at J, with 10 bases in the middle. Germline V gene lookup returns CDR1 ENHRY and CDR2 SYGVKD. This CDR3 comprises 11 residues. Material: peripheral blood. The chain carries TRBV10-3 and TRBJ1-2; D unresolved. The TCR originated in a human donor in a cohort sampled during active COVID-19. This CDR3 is CAIREGDGYTF. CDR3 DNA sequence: TGTGCCATCCGGGAGGGTGATGGCTACACCTTC.